The 23 T cell receptor beta chains below all came from one sample that was sequenced in a study of shared clonotypes between healthy human individuals. Produced via immunoSEQ multiplex PCR; TCRdb's table is partial and in-frame only. The table records 2 million to 2.5 million clones, 90% to 96% of them present only once. Source material: naive CD4+ T cells sorted from blood. As to subset: CD45RA+ positively selected. These TCRs come from a man in his late teens or twenties in good health.

This sequence joins TRBV11-2 and TRBJ2-5, with TRBD1 identical over 7 bases. The germline gives CDR1 SGHAT, CDR2 FQNNGV. CDR3 length equals 15 residues. J lost 2 bases, V lost 7 bases, and 10 bases had no gene match. As DNA, the CDR3 is TGTGCCAGCAACTCCGGGCAGGGGGTACAAGAGACCCAGTACTTC. It yields the protein CASNSGQGVQETQYF.

This clone has only one observation. This chain uses TRBV19 with TRBJ1-4; D is perhaps TRBD1 (6 bases). The CDR3 consists of 15 residues. V was clipped by 5 bases and J by 8 bases, with 18 bases between them. Germline CDR1 and CDR2: LNHDA and SQIVND (reference sequence). The CDR3 coding sequence is TGTGCCAGTAGTCCCGGAGGGGGGGGCGAAGAAAAACTGTTTTTT. Residues: CASSPGGGGEEKLFF.

This sequence joins TRBV11-2 and TRBJ2-7; the match to TRBD2 covers 8 bases. Germline trimming cut 4 bases from V and 2 bases from J; bases unmatched to any gene: 7. Germline V gene data show CDR1 as SGHAT and CDR2 as FQNNGV. This CDR3 is built from 15 residues. The CDR3 nucleotides read TGTGCCAGCAGCTGGACCCGAGCGGGAGCCTACGAGCAGTACTTC. Translating it yields CASSWTRAGAYEQYF.

The V call is TRBV9, the J call TRBJ2-1, with D perhaps matching TRBD1 or TRBD2 (5 bases each). Germline-derived CDR1 and CDR2 are SGDLS and YYNGEE. Trimming cost V 2 bases and J 4 bases, with 16 bases left between them. The CDR3 totals 16 residues. Here the CDR3 reads CASSVSTGLFYNEQFF. For the CDR3, the DNA is TGTGCCAGCAGCGTCAGCACGGGGCTATTTTACAATGAGCAGTTCTTC.

The rearrangement uses TRBV5-4 and TRBJ1-6; TRBD1 matches at 9 bases. Per the germline V gene, CDR1 is SGHNT and CDR2 is YYREEE (reference sequence). Losses at the gene ends were 3 bases for V and 10 bases for J; bases not matched to a gene: 14. CDR3 size: 17 residues. CDR3 DNA sequence: TGTGCCAGCAGCTGGGGACAGGGAGGGTTAGCCGGATCACCCCTCCACTTT. This gives the protein CASSWGQGGLAGSPLHF.

V usage is TRBV9 and J usage is TRBJ1-4; 8 positions agree with TRBD1. Losses at the gene ends were 1 base for V and 3 bases for J; bases not matched to a gene: 2. CDR1 SGDLS and CDR2 YYNGEE come from the germline V gene. This CDR3 region has 15 residues. CDR3 in amino acids: CASSVQGAANEKLFF. The CDR3 DNA is TGTGCCAGCAGCGTACAGGGGGCAGCTAATGAAAAACTGTTTTTT.

Turning to this clone: This sample includes further DNA sequences coding for the same CDR3. The chain is built from TRBV20-1 and TRBJ1-2; D ambiguous. CDR1 and CDR2 (germline): DFQATT, SNEGSKA (reference sequence). The CDR3 has 11 amino acids. The germline V and J ends were trimmed by 5 bases and 4 bases, with 8 bases remaining between them. CDR3 DNA sequence: TGCAGTGCTCGGGGAGTCTATGGCTACACCTTC. It encodes CSARGVYGYTF.

This clone was detected once. The genes are TRBV5-1 and TRBJ2-1, with 11 positions matching TRBD2. V lost 1 base to trimming and J lost 5 bases; unmatched junction nucleotides: 8. The CDR3 is made up of 17 amino acids. Germline assignment: CDR1 SGHRS and CDR2 YFSETQ. The CDR3 sequence is CASSLMASGGKNNEQFF. CDR3 DNA: TGCGCCAGCAGCTTGATGGCTAGCGGGGGGAAAAACAATGAGCAGTTCTTC. Together with reference TRBV5-1 and TRBJ2-1, the CDR3 gives the full variable domain: KAGVTQTPRYLIKTRGQQVTLSCSPISGHRSVSWYQQTPGQGLQFLFEYFSETQRNKGNFPGRFSGRQFSNSRSEMNVSTLELGDSALYLCASSLMASGGKNNEQFFGPGTRLTVL.

This clone was observed a single time. The V gene is TRBV10-3, the J gene TRBJ1-6; 9 nucleotides match TRBD1. The CDR3 is 16 residues long. Germline V gives CDR1 ENHRY, CDR2 SYGVKD. Trimming took 6 bases from V and 9 from J; bases not matched to a gene: 12. CDR3 nucleotide sequence: TGTGCCATCAGGTCCCAAGGGGGACAGGGAACTTCACCCCTCCACTTT. This encodes CAIRSQGGQGTSPLHF.

The V call is TRBV7-9, the J call TRBJ2-7; 8 bases fit TRBD2. CDR3 size: 16 residues. V shed 3 bases, J shed 6 bases, and the junction held 13 bases outside the gene matches. Germline V gene data show CDR1 as SEHNR and CDR2 as FQNEAQ (reference sequence). The CDR3 protein is CASSFFLGEREIEQYF. In DNA form, the CDR3 reads TGTGCCAGCAGCTTCTTCCTTGGCGAGCGGGAGATCGAGCAGTACTTC. Variable domain in full (rest from reference TRBV7-9 and TRBJ2-7): DTGVSQNPRHKITKRGQNVTFRCDPISEHNRLYWYRQTLGQGPEFLTYFQNEAQLEKSRLLSDRFSAERPKGSFSTLEIQRTEQGDSAMYLCASSFFLGEREIEQYFGPGTRLTVT.

This chain uses TRBV7-9 with TRBJ2-5, with D uncertain. V was cut by 6 bases and J by 4 bases, with 6 bases left in between. The CDR3 contains 11 residues. The germline V gene encodes CDR1 SEHNR and CDR2 FQNEAQ (reference sequence). This CDR3 reads CASRIGETQYF. CDR3 in DNA: TGTGCCAGCAGAATTGGAGAGACCCAGTACTTC. The complete variable domain, with remaining parts taken from reference TRBV7-9 and TRBJ2-5, reads DTGVSQNPRHKITKRGQNVTFRCDPISEHNRLYWYRQTLGQGPEFLTYFQNEAQLEKSRLLSDRFSAERPKGSFSTLEIQRTEQGDSAMYLCASRIGETQYFGPGTRLLVL.

The gene calls are TRBV19 and TRBJ2-3; D gene unclear. Germline-derived CDR1 and CDR2 are LNHDA and SQIVND (reference sequence). V lost 3 bases to trimming and J lost 2 bases, with 9 bases between them. The CDR3 contains 14 residues. The CDR3 DNA sequence: TGTGCCAGTAGTATGAGCACTAACACAGATACGCAGTATTTT. Translating it yields CASSMSTNTDTQYF.

This chain links TRBV7-2 with TRBJ1-1; a weak D match, TRBD1 (5 bases). The V and J ends lost 5 bases and 1 base respectively, with 14 bases between them. Germline CDR1 is SGHTA and CDR2 is FQGNSA. This CDR3 contains 15 residues. CDR3 nucleotide sequence: TGTGCCAGCAGCCCCGATCCGCAGGGGAACACTGAAGCTTTCTTT. It yields the protein CASSPDPQGNTEAFF.

The chain carries TRBV5-4 and TRBJ2-3; possibly TRBD1 for D (6 bases). With 3 bases removed from V and 2 bases from J, the gap between germline ends came to 13 bases. Germline V gene data show CDR1 as SGHNT and CDR2 as YYREEE (reference sequence). The length of the CDR3 is 15 residues. The CDR3 spells CASSSPRQATDTQYF. The CDR3 nucleotides read TGTGCCAGCAGCTCCCCCCGACAGGCCACAGATACGCAGTATTTT.

In regard to this clone: Other DNA sequences from this sample encode an identical CDR3 as well. The chain combines TRBV10-1 with TRBJ1-1, with 10 positions matching TRBD1. The germline V gene has CDR1 WNHNN and CDR2 SYGVQD (reference sequence). V gave up 4 bases and J gave up 8 bases; unmatched junction bases: 4. The CDR3 has 13 amino acids. CDR3 amino acids: CASSGQGASEAFF. DNA for the CDR3: TGCGCCAGCAGTGGACAGGGGGCTTCGGAAGCTTTCTTT.

This clone occurred once. V usage is TRBV6-6 and J usage is TRBJ1-2, with a tentative D call TRBD1 (5 bases). CDR3 length: 14 residues. The germline V gene encodes CDR1 MNHNY and CDR2 SVGAGI (reference sequence). The V and J ends lost 2 bases and 7 bases respectively, with 14 bases between them. The CDR3 DNA reads as TGTGCCAGCAGTTACGGGGGGGTTATCGGTGGCTACACCTTC. It is translated as CASSYGGVIGGYTF.

The chain couples TRBV19 to TRBJ2-3; D is undetermined. The CDR3 has 12 residues. Looked up from germline, CDR1 is LNHDA and CDR2 is SQIVND (reference sequence). V was clipped by 4 bases and J by 4 bases, with 6 bases between them. In nucleotides, the CDR3 is TGTGCCAGTAGTACCCCCGCAGATACGCAGTATTTT. It codes for CASSTPADTQYF.

The gene calls are TRBV7-8 and TRBJ2-3; 7 bases agree with TRBD2. J was trimmed by 5 bases and V by 0 bases; bases with no gene match: 5. The germline V gene has CDR1 SGHVS and CDR2 FQNEAQ. This CDR3 comprises 15 residues. The CDR3 DNA reads as TGTGCCAGCAGCTTAGCGGGAATAGCGGGAGATACGCAGTATTTT. This gives the protein CASSLAGIAGDTQYF.

V and J are TRBV19 and TRBJ1-1, with D perhaps TRBD1 (6 bases). With 6 bases removed from V and 11 bases from J, the gap between germline ends came to 22 bases. This CDR3 contains 14 residues. Germline V gives CDR1 LNHDA, CDR2 SQIVND (reference sequence). The CDR3 region is CASRTGGAVPVAFF. DNA for the CDR3: TGTGCCAGTAGAACCGGGGGGGCGGTCCCGGTGGCTTTCTTT.

V is TRBV18 and J is TRBJ2-2; D gene ambiguous. Germline loops: CDR1 KGHSH, CDR2 LQKENI. The V and J ends lost 3 bases and 3 bases respectively, with 14 bases between them. The length of the CDR3 is 16 residues. This chain's CDR3 is CASSPRSLADTGELFF. CDR3 nucleotide sequence: TGTGCCAGCTCACCGAGAAGTCTCGCGGACACCGGGGAGCTGTTTTTT.

V gene TRBV6-1 combines with J gene TRBJ1-2; D remains ambiguous. The CDR3 loop spans 14 amino acids. Per germline, CDR1 MNHNS and CDR2 SASEGT. V lost 1 base and J lost 1, with 7 bases in between. The CDR3 coding sequence is TGTGCCAGCAGTGAAGGTGCGGGTAACTATGGCTACACCTTC. This sequence encodes CASSEGAGNYGYTF.

V is TRBV2 and J is TRBJ2-3; D is unclear. The CDR3 is made up of 12 amino acids. Between the trimmed V and J ends, which lost 3 bases and 6 bases, there was a span of 7 bases. Germline loops: CDR1 SNHLY, CDR2 FYNNEI. The CDR3, as DNA: TGTGCCAGCAGTGATGGGTCCGATACGCAGTATTTT. As protein: CASSDGSDTQYF.

This clone appeared once. This chain joins TRBV6-5 and TRBJ1-4, with D hard to call. The V end lost 6 bases, the J end lost 6 bases, and 14 bases lay between the germline ends. The CDR3 runs to 14 residues. Germline assignment: CDR1 MNHEY and CDR2 SVGAGI. CDR3 DNA: TGTGCCAGCAGAGACTTCCTCGACTATGAAAAACTGTTTTTT. Translated, it gives CASRDFLDYEKLFF.